Shown below are 14 T cell receptor beta chains from a single sample sequenced in a study of T cells in Graves' hyperthyroidism and ophthalmopathy. Amplification of TCR beta CDR3 regions used RNA as the template. The HTBI primer set was used in a first-round RT-PCR of the TCR CDR3. TCRdb reprocessed the multiplex PCR reads with MiXCR, giving one entry per CDR3 protein. The table shows a few hundred thousand distinct CDR3 sequences, with roughly 14% occurring only once. The source material was blood. These receptors all come from a woman aged 30 to 39 with Graves' hyperthyroidism.

This clonotype was seen a handful of times. The V gene is TRBV12-3 or TRBV12-4, the J gene TRBJ2-1, with D possibly being TRBD2 (5 bases). The CDR3 extends over 13 amino acids. V lost 5 bases and J 9 bases, leaving 14 bases between the germline ends. Written as DNA, the CDR3 is TGTGCCAGCAGTCCCGGAGGTTTGGTTGAGCAGTTCTTC. As protein: CASSPGGLVEQFF.

This clonotype has only a few counts. The chain is built from TRBV5-1 and TRBJ2-1, with TRBD2 matching over 8 bases. This CDR3 is built from 16 residues. J was trimmed by 4 bases and V by 2 bases; bases with no gene match: 8. The germline V gene encodes CDR1 SGHRS and CDR2 YFSETQ. In DNA form, the CDR3 reads TGCGCCAGCAGCTTTGGCGGGGGGAGAACTTACAATGAGCAGTTCTTC. This translates into CASSFGGGRTYNEQFF.

This clonotype occurred many times. The chain carries TRBV7-3 and TRBJ2-3, with a tentative D call TRBD2 (6 bases). The ends were cut back, 0 bases at V and 7 bases at J, with 8 bases in the middle. The CDR3 length is 13 residues. Germline values: CDR1 SGHTA, CDR2 FQGTGA. CDR3 DNA: TGTGCCAGCAGCTTAACCCGGGGGAATACGCAGTATTTT. As protein: CASSLTRGNTQYF.

This clonotype was picked up many times. The chain joins TRBV5-1 to TRBJ2-7; 9 nucleotides match TRBD2. The CDR3 is 14 residues long. CDR1 is SGHRS and CDR2 is YFSETQ in the germline V gene. With 3 bases clipped from V and 6 bases from J, the junction kept 7 bases outside the gene matches. Written as DNA, the CDR3 is TGCGCCAGCAGCTCCTCGCGGGGGGGGAGCGAGCAGTACTTC. Protein sequence: CASSSSRGGSEQYF.

There are a few counts of this clonotype. This rearrangement joins TRBV2 to TRBJ2-7; TRBD1 is a possible D gene (5 bases). Trimming pared 2 bases from V and 3 bases from J, leaving 14 bases between. This CDR3 is built from 15 residues. Germline V gene sequence: CDR1 SNHLY, CDR2 FYNNEI. CDR3 sequence: CASSERSQGLYEQYF. The CDR3 DNA sequence: TGTGCCAGCAGTGAAAGGTCTCAGGGTCTCTACGAGCAGTACTTC.

In this sample, this clonotype turned up a few times. Being one base from a much bigger clone, this may be a read error. The CDR3 spells CASSSGLADEQFF. As DNA, the CDR3 is TGTGCCAGCAGCTCAGGACTAGCCGATGAGCAGTTCTTC. The chain combines TRBV7-9 with TRBJ2-1; TRBD2 matches 8 bases. V shed 4 bases and J 8 bases; nucleotides not matched to a gene: 4. This CDR3 is built from 13 residues. CDR1 is SEHNR, CDR2 FQNEAQ, per germline (reference sequence).

This clonotype was seen only a few times. The chain has TRBV10-3 and TRBJ1-1, with a weak D call TRBD1 (5 bases). The CDR3 consists of 15 residues. V lost 4 bases, J lost 0 bases, and 12 bases lay in between. CDR1 is ENHRY, CDR2 SYGVKD, per germline. The CDR3 is CAISVGPAMNTEAFF. Here the CDR3 DNA reads TGTGCCATCAGTGTGGGACCCGCAATGAACACTGAAGCTTTCTTT.

This clonotype has more than one count but fewer than ten. J is TRBJ1-2 and V is TRBV10-3; D ambiguous. This CDR3 comprises 13 residues. V was shortened by 7 bases and J by 3 bases, with 12 bases between the two germline ends. Germline CDR1 ENHRY, CDR2 SYGVKD. The CDR3 loop is CAINFGRDYGYTF. CDR3 DNA sequence: TGTGCCATCAATTTCGGCAGAGACTATGGCTACACCTTC.

This clonotype was seen many times. The rearrangement uses TRBV28 and TRBJ2-7; the match to TRBD1 covers 9 bases. CDR3 length: 16 amino acids. Trimming at V came to 7 bases and at J to 5 bases, leaving 15 bases not matched to a gene. The V gene's germline CDR1 is MDHEN and CDR2 SYDVKM. As DNA, the CDR3 is TGTGCCAGCATCCCCCCTCTCCGGGACAGGGAGAACGAGCAGTACTTC. This encodes CASIPPLRDRENEQYF.

This clonotype was seen repeatedly, ten times or more. This CDR3 is CATSDFRGEQFF. The CDR3 bases are TGTGCCACCAGTGATTTTCGGGGTGAGCAGTTCTTC. The V call is TRBV24-1, the J call TRBJ2-1; tentative D call: TRBD2 (5 bases). Trimming removed 1 base from V and 9 bases from J, with 6 bases in between. This CDR3 region has 12 residues. The germline CDR1 and CDR2 sequences are KGHDR and SFDVKD.

This clonotype has at least ten counts. CDR3 nucleotide sequence: TGCGCCAGCAGCTTGGGGACAGCTGGATCTGAAGCTTTCTTT. Translating gives CASSLGTAGSEAFF. The chain has TRBV5-1 and TRBJ1-1, with a possible D match to TRBD1 (6 bases). V gave up 0 bases and J gave up 6 bases, with 12 bases separating them. Germline V gene data show CDR1 as SGHRS and CDR2 as YFSETQ. CDR3 length equals 14 residues.

This clonotype showed up just a few times. The chain is built from TRBV6-1 and TRBJ2-1, with 7 bases identical to TRBD2. The length of the CDR3 is 18 residues. Trimming took 10 bases from V and 2 from J; bases not matched to a gene: 20. Looked up from germline, CDR1 is MNHNS and CDR2 is SASEGT. The CDR3 coding sequence is TGTGCCAACTCCAGACACTCCTTCGCGGGAGTTACCTACAATGAGCAGTTCTTC. It is translated as CANSRHSFAGVTYNEQFF.

At least ten counts were recorded for this clonotype. This rearrangement joins TRBV11-3 to TRBJ1-1; 9 positions agree with TRBD1. Germline CDR1 is SGHNT and CDR2 is YENEEA. The V gene end was trimmed by 4 bases and the J gene end by 4 bases; junction bases not matched to a gene: 10. This CDR3 has 16 amino acids. CDR3 nucleotides: TGTGCCAGCAGCTCATGTTTTGGGACAGGGTGCACTGAAGCTTTCTTT. This sequence encodes CASSSCFGTGCTEAFF. The variable domain in full, with the rest retrieved from reference TRBV11-3 and TRBJ1-1, is EAGVVQSPRYKIIEKKQPVAFWCNPISGHNTLYWYLQNLGQGPELLIRYENEEAVDDSQLPKDRFSAERLKGVDSTLKIQPAELGDSAVYLCASSSCFGTGCTEAFFGQGTRLTVV.

Many counts were recorded for this clonotype. The chain employs TRBV28 and TRBJ1-1, with 8 bases fitting TRBD1. This CDR3 spans 15 amino acids. V dropped 5 bases and J dropped 0; count of bases not matched to a gene: 5. In germline, CDR1 is MDHEN, CDR2 SYDVKM. In DNA, the CDR3 is TGTGCCAGCAGTCAACAGGGGGGAATGAACACTGAAGCTTTCTTT. Its translation: CASSQQGGMNTEAFF.